The source of this T cell receptor (beta chain) is a study of CD8+ T cells in alopecia areata. About the research overall: Treated patients were given 5 to 10 mg oral tofacitinib twice daily. Tofacitinib treatment spanned 6 to 18 months, with 6 months off drug afterward.

Extracted RNA was reverse transcribed, and the resulting cDNA served as sequencing template. Assay: immunoSEQ multiplex PCR; the TCRdb copy retains only in-frame clones and omits some. Found here are 150,000 to 200,000 clones, less than 75% of them singletons; the top ten hold roughly 11%. Study-level findings and limits: Normal scalp had lower clonality than lesional scalp, with alopecia totalis/universalis lesions showing this most strongly.

This clone was recorded a few times. Antigen specificity is unknown. Individuals with alopecia areata gave both lesional scalp punch biopsies and peripheral blood for collection. CDR3 length: 13 residues. CDR1 is MGHRA, CDR2 YSYEKL, per germline. With 1 base removed from V and 5 bases from J, the gap between germline ends came to 9 bases. The chain links TRBV4-1 to TRBJ2-7; D gene uncertain. The starting material was CD8+ T cells sorted from blood, obtained at week 0. This clonotype was sampled from a human donor with alopecia areata. CDR3 sequence: CASSQGPADEQYF. CDR3 in DNA: TGCGCCAGCAGCCAAGGACCGGCAGACGAGCAGTACTTC.